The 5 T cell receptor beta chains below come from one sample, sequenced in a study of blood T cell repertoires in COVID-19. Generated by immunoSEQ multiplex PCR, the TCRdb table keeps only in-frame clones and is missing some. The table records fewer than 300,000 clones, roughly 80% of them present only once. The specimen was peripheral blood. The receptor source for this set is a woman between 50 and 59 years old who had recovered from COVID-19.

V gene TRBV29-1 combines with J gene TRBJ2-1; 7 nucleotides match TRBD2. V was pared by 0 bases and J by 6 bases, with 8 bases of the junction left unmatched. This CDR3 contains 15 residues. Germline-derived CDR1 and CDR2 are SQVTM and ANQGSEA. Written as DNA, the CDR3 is TGCAGCGTTGAAGATCCCCTCCGCGGGAGCAATGAGCAGTTCTTC. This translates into CSVEDPLRGSNEQFF.

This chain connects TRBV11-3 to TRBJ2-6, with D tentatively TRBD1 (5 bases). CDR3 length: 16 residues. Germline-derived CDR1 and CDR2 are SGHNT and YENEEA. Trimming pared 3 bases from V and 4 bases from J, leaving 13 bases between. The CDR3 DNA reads TGTGCCAGCAGCTTGTCTAGGGGTGCAGGGGCCAACGTCCTGACTTTC. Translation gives CASSLSRGAGANVLTF. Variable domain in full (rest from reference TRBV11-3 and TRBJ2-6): EAGVVQSPRYKIIEKKQPVAFWCNPISGHNTLYWYLQNLGQGPELLIRYENEEAVDDSQLPKDRFSAERLKGVDSTLKIQPAELGDSAVYLCASSLSRGAGANVLTFGAGSRLTVL.

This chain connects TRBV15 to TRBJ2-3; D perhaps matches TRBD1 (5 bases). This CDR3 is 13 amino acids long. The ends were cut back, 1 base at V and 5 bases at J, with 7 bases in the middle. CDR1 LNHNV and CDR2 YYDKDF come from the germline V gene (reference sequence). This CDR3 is CATSRVRGDTQYF. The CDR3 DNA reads TGTGCCACCAGCAGAGTAAGGGGAGATACGCAGTATTTT.

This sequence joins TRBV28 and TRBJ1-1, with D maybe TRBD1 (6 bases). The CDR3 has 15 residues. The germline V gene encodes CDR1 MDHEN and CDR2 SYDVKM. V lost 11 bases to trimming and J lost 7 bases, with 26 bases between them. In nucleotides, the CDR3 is TGTGCCGCCCTATCGAACAGGGCGCCCACCCGTGAAGCTTTCTTT. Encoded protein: CAALSNRAPTREAFF. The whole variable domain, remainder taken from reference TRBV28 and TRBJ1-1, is DVKVTQSSRYLVKRTGEKVFLECVQDMDHENMFWYRQDPGLGLRLIYFSYDVKMKEKGDIPEGYSVSREKKERFSLILESASTNQTSMYLCAALSNRAPTREAFFGQGTRLTVV.

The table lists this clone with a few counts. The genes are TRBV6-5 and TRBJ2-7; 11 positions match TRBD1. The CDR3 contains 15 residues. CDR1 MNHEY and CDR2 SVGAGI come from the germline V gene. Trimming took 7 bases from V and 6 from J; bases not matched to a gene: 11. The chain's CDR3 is CASTRRGTGGGEQYF. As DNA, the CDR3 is TGTGCCAGCACCCGCCGAGGGACAGGGGGAGGCGAGCAGTACTTC.